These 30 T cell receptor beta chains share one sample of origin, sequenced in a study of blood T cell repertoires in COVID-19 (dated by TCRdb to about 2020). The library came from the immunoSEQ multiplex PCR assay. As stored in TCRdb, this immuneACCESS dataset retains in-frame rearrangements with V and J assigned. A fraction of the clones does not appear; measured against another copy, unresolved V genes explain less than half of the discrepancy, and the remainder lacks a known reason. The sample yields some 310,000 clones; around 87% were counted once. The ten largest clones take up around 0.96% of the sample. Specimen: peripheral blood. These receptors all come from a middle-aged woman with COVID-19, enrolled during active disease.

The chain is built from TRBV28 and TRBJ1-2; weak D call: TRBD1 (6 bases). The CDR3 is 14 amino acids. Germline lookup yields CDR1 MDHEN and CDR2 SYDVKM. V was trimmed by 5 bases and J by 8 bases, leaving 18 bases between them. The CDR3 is CASSNLRGFNGYTF. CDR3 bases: TGTGCCAGCAGTAACCTCAGGGGTTTCAACGGCTACACCTTC.

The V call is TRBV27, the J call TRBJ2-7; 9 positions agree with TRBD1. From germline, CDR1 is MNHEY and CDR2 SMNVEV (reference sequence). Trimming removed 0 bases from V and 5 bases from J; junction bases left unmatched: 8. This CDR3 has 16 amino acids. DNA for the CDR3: TGTGCCAGCAGTTTATCGGACCGGGACAGGGACCACGAGCAGTACTTC. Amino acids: CASSLSDRDRDHEQYF.

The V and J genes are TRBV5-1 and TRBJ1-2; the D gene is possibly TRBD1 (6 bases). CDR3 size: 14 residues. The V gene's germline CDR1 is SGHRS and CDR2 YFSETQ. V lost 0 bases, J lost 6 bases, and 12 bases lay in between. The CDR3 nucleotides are TGCGCCAGCAGCTTGGCCTCAGGGGTAGATGGCTACACCTTC. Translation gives CASSLASGVDGYTF.

CDR3 sequence: CASGGTGGDDQPQHF. CDR3 in DNA: TGTGCTAGTGGAGGGACAGGGGGGGATGATCAGCCCCAGCATTTT. The rearrangement joins TRBV12-5 to TRBJ1-5; 11 positions agree with TRBD1. The CDR3 covers 15 residues. J lost 5 bases, V lost 6 bases, and 6 bases had no gene match. Germline V gene data show CDR1 as LGHNT and CDR2 as FRNRAP. The whole variable domain, remainder taken from reference TRBV12-5 and TRBJ1-5, is DARVTQTPRHKVTEMGQEVTMRCQPILGHNTVFWYRQTMMQGLELLAYFRNRAPLDDSGMPKDRFSAEMPDATLATLKIQPSEPRDSAVYFCASGGTGGDDQPQHFGDGTRLSIL.

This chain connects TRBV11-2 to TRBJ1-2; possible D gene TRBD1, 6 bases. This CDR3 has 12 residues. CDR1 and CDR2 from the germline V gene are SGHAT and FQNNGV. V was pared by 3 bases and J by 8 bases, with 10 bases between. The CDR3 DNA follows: TGTGCCAGCAGCTTTGAGGGGGAGGGCTACACCTTC. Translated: CASSFEGEGYTF.

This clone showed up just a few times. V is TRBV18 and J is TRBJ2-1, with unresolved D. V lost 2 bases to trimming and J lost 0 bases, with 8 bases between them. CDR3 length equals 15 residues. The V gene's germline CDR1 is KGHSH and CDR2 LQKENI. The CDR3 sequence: CASSPNPSSYNEQFF. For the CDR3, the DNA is TGTGCCAGCTCACCAAATCCTAGCTCCTACAATGAGCAGTTCTTC.

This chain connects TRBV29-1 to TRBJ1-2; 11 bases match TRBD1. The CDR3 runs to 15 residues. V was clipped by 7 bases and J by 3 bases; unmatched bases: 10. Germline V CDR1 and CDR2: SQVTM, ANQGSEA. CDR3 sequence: CSAPPAGQGDYGYTF. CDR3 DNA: TGCAGCGCCCCGCCTGCGGGACAGGGGGACTATGGCTACACCTTC.

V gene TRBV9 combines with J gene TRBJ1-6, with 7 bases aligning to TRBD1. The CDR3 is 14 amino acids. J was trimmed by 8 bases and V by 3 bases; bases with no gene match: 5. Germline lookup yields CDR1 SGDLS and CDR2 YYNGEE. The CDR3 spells CASSARQGDSPLHF. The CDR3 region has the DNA TGTGCCAGCAGCGCTCGACAGGGAGATTCACCCCTCCACTTT.

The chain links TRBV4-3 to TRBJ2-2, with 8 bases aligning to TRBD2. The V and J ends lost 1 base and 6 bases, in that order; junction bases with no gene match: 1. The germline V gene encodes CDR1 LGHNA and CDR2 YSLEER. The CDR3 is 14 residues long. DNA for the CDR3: TGCGCCAGCAGCCAAGCCGGGGGGGCCGGGGAGCTGTTTTTT. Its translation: CASSQAGGAGELFF.

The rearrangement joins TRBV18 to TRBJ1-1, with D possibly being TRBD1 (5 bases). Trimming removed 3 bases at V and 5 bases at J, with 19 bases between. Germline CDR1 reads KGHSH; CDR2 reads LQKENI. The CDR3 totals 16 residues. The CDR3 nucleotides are TGTGCCAGCTCACCCCAGCGCGGCCCGGGGGGTACTGAAGCTTTCTTT. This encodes CASSPQRGPGGTEAFF.

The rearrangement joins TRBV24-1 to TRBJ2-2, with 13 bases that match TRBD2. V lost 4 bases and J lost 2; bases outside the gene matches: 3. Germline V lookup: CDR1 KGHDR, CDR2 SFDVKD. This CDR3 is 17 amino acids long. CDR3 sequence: CATSDWTSGGNTGELFF. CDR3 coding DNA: TGTGCCACCAGTGACTGGACTAGCGGGGGCAACACCGGGGAGCTGTTTTTT.

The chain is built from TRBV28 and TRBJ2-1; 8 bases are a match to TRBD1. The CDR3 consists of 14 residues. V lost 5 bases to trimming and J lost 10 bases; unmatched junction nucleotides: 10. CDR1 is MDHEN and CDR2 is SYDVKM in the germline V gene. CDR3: CASSLDRVLIEQFF. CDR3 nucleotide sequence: TGTGCCAGCAGTCTGGACAGGGTTTTGATCGAGCAGTTCTTC.

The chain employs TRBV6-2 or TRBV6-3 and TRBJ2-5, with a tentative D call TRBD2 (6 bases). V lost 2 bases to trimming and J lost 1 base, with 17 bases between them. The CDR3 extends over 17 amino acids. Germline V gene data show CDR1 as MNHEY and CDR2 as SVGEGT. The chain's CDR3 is CASSYRVGRGSQETQYF. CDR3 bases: TGTGCCAGCAGTTACCGGGTAGGGCGGGGTTCCCAAGAGACCCAGTACTTC.

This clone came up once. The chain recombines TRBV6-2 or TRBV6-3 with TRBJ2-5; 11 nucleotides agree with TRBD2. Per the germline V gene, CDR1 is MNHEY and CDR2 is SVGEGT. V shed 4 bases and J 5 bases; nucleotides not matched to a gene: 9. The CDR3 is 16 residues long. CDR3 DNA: TGTGCCAGCAGTTTCCCCACTAGCGGGGGAACGGAGACCCAGTACTTC. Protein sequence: CASSFPTSGGTETQYF.

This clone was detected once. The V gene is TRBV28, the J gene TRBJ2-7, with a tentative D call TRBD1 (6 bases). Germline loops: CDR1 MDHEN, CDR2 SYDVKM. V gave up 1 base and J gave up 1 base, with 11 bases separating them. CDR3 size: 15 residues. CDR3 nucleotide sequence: TGTGCCAGCAGTTTATTCAGGGGCGCGTCCTACGAGCAGTACTTC. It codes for CASSLFRGASYEQYF.

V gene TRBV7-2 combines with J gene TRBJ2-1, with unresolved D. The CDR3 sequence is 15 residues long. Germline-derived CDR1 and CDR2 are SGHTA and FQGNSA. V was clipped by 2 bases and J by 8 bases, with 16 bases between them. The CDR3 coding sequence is TGTGCCAGCAGCTTAAGAGGAGTCTTTTTCGATGAGCAGTTCTTC. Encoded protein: CASSLRGVFFDEQFF.

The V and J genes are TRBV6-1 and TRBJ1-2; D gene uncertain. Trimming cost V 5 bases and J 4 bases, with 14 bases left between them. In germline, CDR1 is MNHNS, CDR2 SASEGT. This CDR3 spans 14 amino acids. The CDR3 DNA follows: TGTGCCAGCAGTCAGAGTCGGGAGGCCTATGGCTACACCTTC. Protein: CASSQSREAYGYTF.

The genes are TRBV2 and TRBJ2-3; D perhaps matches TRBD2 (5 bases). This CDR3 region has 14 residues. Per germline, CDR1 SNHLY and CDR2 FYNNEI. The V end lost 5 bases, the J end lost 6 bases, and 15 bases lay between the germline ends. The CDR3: CASSNLSGLDTQYF. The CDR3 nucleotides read TGTGCCAGCAGTAATCTAAGCGGCTTGGATACGCAGTATTTT.

The CDR3 sequence: CASSLTTEDFSYNSPLHF. CDR3 DNA sequence: TGTGCCAGCAGCCTTACGACAGAGGATTTCTCCTATAATTCACCCCTCCACTTT. The chain is built from TRBV5-5 and TRBJ1-6, with a weak D call TRBD1 (5 bases). Trimming shortened V by 4 bases and J by 0 bases, and 17 bases separated the two germline ends. The germline CDR1 and CDR2 sequences are SGHKS and YYEKEE (reference sequence). The CDR3 runs to 18 residues.

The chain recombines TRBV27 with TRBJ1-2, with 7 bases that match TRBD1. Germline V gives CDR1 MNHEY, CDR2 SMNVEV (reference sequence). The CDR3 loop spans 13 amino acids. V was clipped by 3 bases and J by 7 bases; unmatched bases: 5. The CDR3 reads CASSFEGAGGYTF. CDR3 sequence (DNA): TGTGCCAGCAGTTTCGAGGGGGCGGGTGGCTACACCTTC.

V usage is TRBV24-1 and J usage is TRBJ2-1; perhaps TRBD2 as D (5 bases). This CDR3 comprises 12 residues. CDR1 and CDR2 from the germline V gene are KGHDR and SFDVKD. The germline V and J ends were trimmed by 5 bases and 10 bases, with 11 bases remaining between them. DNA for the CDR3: TGTGCCACCAGTGTTCTATCGGGAGAGCAGTTCTTC. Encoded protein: CATSVLSGEQFF.

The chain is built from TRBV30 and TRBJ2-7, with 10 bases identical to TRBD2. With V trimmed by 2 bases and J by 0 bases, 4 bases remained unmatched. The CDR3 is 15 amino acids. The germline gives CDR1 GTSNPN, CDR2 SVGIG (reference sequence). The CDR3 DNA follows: TGTGCCTGGAGTAGACTAGCGGGTTTCTCCTACGAGCAGTACTTC. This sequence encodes CAWSRLAGFSYEQYF.

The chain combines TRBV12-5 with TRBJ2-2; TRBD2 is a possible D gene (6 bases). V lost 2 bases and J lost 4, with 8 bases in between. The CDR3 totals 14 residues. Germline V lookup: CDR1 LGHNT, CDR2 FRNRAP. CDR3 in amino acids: CASGLWGGTGELFF. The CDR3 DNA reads TGTGCTAGTGGTTTGTGGGGAGGCACCGGGGAGCTGTTTTTT.

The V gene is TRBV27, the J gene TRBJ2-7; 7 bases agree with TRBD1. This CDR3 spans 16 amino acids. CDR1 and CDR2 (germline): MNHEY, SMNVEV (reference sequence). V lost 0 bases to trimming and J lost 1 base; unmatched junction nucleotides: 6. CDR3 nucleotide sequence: TGTGCCAGCAGTTTATCGTTAGGACAGGTGTCCTACGAGCAGTACTTC. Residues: CASSLSLGQVSYEQYF.

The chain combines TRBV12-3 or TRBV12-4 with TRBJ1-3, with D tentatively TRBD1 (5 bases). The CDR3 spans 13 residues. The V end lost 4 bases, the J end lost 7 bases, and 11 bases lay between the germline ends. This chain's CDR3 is CASSWGGGNTIYF. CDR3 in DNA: TGTGCCAGCAGTTGGGGCGGGGGTAACACCATATATTTT.

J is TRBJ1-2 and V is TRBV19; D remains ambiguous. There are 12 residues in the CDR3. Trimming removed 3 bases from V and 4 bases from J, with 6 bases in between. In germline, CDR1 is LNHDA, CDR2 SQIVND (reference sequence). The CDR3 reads CASSMAAYGYTF. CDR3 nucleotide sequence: TGTGCCAGTAGTATGGCCGCCTATGGCTACACCTTC.

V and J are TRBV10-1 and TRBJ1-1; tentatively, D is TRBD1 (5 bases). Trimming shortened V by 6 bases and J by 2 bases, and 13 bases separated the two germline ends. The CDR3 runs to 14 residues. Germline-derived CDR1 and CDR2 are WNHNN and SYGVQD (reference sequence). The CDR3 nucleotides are TGCGCCAGCAGGGGAGGGGAAAAAAACACTGAAGCTTTCTTT. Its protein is CASRGGEKNTEAFF.

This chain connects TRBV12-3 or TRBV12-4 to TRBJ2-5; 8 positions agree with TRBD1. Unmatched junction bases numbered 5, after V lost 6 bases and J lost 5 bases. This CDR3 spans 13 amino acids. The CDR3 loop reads CASRRDRLETQYF. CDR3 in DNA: TGTGCCAGCAGGAGGGACAGGCTGGAGACCCAGTACTTC.

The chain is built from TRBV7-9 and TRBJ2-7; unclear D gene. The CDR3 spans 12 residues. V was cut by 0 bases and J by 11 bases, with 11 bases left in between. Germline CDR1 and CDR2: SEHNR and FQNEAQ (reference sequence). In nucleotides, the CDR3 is TGTGCCAGCAGCTTAGCTCAATCTCGGGAGTACTTC. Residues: CASSLAQSREYF. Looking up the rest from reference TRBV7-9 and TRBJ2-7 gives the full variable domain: DTGVSQNPRHKITKRGQNVTFRCDPISEHNRLYWYRQTLGQGPEFLTYFQNEAQLEKSRLLSDRFSAERPKGSFSTLEIQRTEQGDSAMYLCASSLAQSREYFGPGTRLTVT.

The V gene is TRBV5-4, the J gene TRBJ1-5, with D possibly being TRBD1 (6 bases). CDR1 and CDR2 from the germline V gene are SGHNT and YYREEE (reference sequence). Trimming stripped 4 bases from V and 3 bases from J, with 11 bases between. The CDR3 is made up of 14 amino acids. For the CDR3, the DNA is TGTGCCAGCAGCACTGGACAGCCCAATCAGCCCCAGCATTTT. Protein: CASSTGQPNQPQHF.